The rows below give T cell receptor beta chains drawn from one sample of a study of T cell repertoires in cytomegalovirus infection. From the reads, TCRdb called clonotypes with MiXCR, one entry per CDR3 protein. The repertoire consists of about 890,000 distinct CDR3 sequences, with around 31% occurring once and the leading ten covering over 13%. Their cognate antigens are unknown. The sequences come from cultured CD8+ T cells from PBMCs, collected from culture after CMV antigen stimulation. The receptor source for this set is a human donor in good health (CMV status not recorded). Some clones in this sample may be carry-over from other donors' samples. CDR3s include the opening cysteine and the closing phenylalanine or tryptophan.

length	J	V	CDR3
20	TRBJ2-2	TRBV19	CASSIEPRRRKPGQTGELFF
16	TRBJ2-2	TRBV7-8	CASSPGGTMLSGELFF
13	TRBJ2-1	TRBV2	CASSAGTSSEQFF
14	TRBJ1-4	TRBV28	CASSLGQGAVKLFF
14	TRBJ1-1	TRBV6-4	CASSPFSGGREAFF
15	TRBJ2-1	TRBV19	CASTWGGLSYNEQFF
13	TRBJ1-1	TRBV29-1	CSVEDWEDTEAFF
18	TRBJ2-2	TRBV25-1	CASSERSGPTLNTGELFF
12	TRBJ2-5	TRBV2	CATDGYQETQYF
13	TRBJ2-2	TRBV2	CAAGTRGTGELFF
15	TRBJ1-1	TRBV12-3/TRBV12-4	CASSPTGGLNTEAFF
15	TRBJ2-1	TRBV11-3	CASSGGDPPVNEQFF
14	TRBJ1-2	TRBV19	CASTPHQSGYGYTF
15	TRBJ2-1	TRBV27	CASSSRGPAYNEQFF
17	TRBJ2-7	TRBV6-2/TRBV6-3	CASSYSRTEMHSYEQYF
16	TRBJ2-1	TRBV10-3	CAIRPQSRGDNNEQFF
18	TRBJ2-3	TRBV4-2	CASSQVGTSGGPTDTQYF
15	TRBJ1-5	TRBV10-3	CAISESGQLNQPQHF
15	TRBJ1-1	TRBV7-2	CASSLGRAFDTEAFF
11	TRBJ2-1	TRBV27	CASSFFDEQFF
17	TRBJ1-2	TRBV10-3	CAISSPGQGALGYGYTF
15	TRBJ2-3	TRBV6-2/TRBV6-3	CASSYLPSYTDTQYF
16	TRBJ1-6	TRBV13	CVSTAGTGNYNSPLHF
16	TRBJ2-3	TRBV6-1	CASSEWELNATDTQYF
16	TRBJ2-3	TRBV7-8	CASSRLAGGPEDTQYF